This entry lists 9 T cell receptor beta chains sequenced from one sample in a study of blood T cell repertoires in COVID-19. Sequencing used immunoSEQ multiplex PCR; TCRdb keeps in-frame clones, though not all of them. Of over 300,000 clones listed, over 70% were seen once; the top ten hold around 1.2%. Sequenced material: peripheral blood. The receptors originated from a woman aged 50 to 65 with acute or convalescent COVID-19.

This chain uses TRBV24-1 with TRBJ2-3; 12 nucleotides line up with TRBD2. V lost 5 bases and J lost 4; bases outside the gene matches: 6. CDR1 and CDR2 (germline): KGHDR, SFDVKD. The CDR3 is 16 residues long. The CDR3 nucleotides read TGTGCCACCAGTGCCCGGGGACTAGCGGGCCCAGATACGCAGTATTTT. Translated, it gives CATSARGLAGPDTQYF.

This chain uses TRBV19 with TRBJ1-2; D gene ambiguous. V shed 6 bases and J shed 0 bases, with 11 bases lying between them. Germline CDR1 is LNHDA and CDR2 is SQIVND (reference sequence). The CDR3 has 14 amino acids. DNA of the CDR3: TGTGCCAGTAGACCGGGTTCCGCTAACTATGGCTACACCTTC. Translated: CASRPGSANYGYTF. Based on the CDR3 plus reference TRBV19 and TRBJ1-2, the full variable domain is DGGITQSPKYLFRKEGQNVTLSCEQNLNHDAMYWYRQDPGQGLRLIYYSQIVNDFQKGDIAEGYSVSREKKESFPLTVTSAQKNPTAFYLCASRPGSANYGYTFGSGTRLTVV.

The genes are TRBV5-1 and TRBJ2-2; 8 bases are shared with TRBD2. There are 15 residues in the CDR3. The V and J ends lost 1 base and 1 base, in that order; junction bases with no gene match: 0. Germline lookup yields CDR1 SGHRS and CDR2 YFSETQ. As DNA, the CDR3 is TGCGCCAGCAGCTTGACTAGCGGGAACACCGGGGAGCTGTTTTTT. Its translation is CASSLTSGNTGELFF.

The chain uses TRBV4-1 and TRBJ2-7, with D possibly being TRBD2 (5 bases). This CDR3 spans 15 amino acids. The germline CDR1 and CDR2 sequences are MGHRA and YSYEKL. Trimming stripped 4 bases from V and 4 bases from J, with 17 bases between. CDR3 DNA: TGCGCCAGCAGCCCCCTATCGGGGAACAGATACGAGCAGTACTTC. It is translated as CASSPLSGNRYEQYF.

The CDR3 DNA reads as TGTGCCAGCAGCTCCGGACAGCTGAACACTGAAGCTTTCTTT. Translation gives CASSSGQLNTEAFF. J is TRBJ1-1 and V is TRBV7-8, with a possible D match to TRBD1 (6 bases). Germline V CDR1 and CDR2: SGHVS, FQNEAQ. The CDR3 has 14 residues. Trimming removed 4 bases at V and 0 bases at J, with 9 bases between. The full variable domain, in which reference TRBV7-8 and TRBJ1-1 provide the parts outside the CDR3, is GAGVSQSPRYKVAKRGQDVALRCDPISGHVSLFWYQQALGQGPEFLTYFQNEAQLDKSGLPSDRFFAERPEGSVSTLKIQRTQQEDSAVYLCASSSGQLNTEAFFGQGTRLTVV.

The rearrangement links TRBV9 to TRBJ1-4; unclear D gene. Trimming pared 0 bases from V and 5 bases from J, leaving 5 bases between. Germline V gene lookup returns CDR1 SGDLS and CDR2 YYNGEE. The length of the CDR3 is 13 residues. The CDR3 protein is CASSVAPNEKLFF. The CDR3 DNA reads as TGTGCCAGCAGCGTAGCCCCAAATGAAAAACTGTTTTTT.

CDR3 sequence: CASSSLDGTGELFF. Here the CDR3 DNA reads TGCGCCAGCAGCTCCTTAGACGGGACCGGGGAGCTGTTTTTT. The V call is TRBV5-1, the J call TRBJ2-2; D gene uncertain. The germline V and J ends were trimmed by 3 bases and 5 bases, with 11 bases remaining between them. There are 14 residues in the CDR3. Germline CDR1 SGHRS, CDR2 YFSETQ.

J is TRBJ1-2 and V is TRBV7-2; tentatively, D is TRBD1 (6 bases). Germline CDR1 reads SGHTA; CDR2 reads FQGNSA. V gave up 3 bases and J gave up 5 bases, with 10 bases separating them. The CDR3 consists of 13 residues. The DNA of the CDR3 is TGTGCCAGCAGCTTCCCAGGGGAATATGGCTACACCTTC. This gives the protein CASSFPGEYGYTF.

The chain links TRBV21-1 to TRBJ2-5; the DNA was not compared with TRBD1, the D call given in the table. TRBV21-1 counts as a pseudogene. The CDR3 length is 15 residues. The CDR3 reads CASSKLVQGKETQYF. CDR3 in DNA: TGTGCCAGCAGCAAGTTGGTACAGGGGAAAGAGACCCAGTACTTC.